The clone carrying this TCR beta chain turned up a few times. Germline CDR1 and CDR2: SGHAT and FQDESV (reference sequence). The CDR3 has 20 residues. The ends lost 1 base at V and 3 bases at J; junction bases unmatched: 12. The sample belongs to a study of T-cell reconstitution after alpha-beta-depleted transplantation in children. During its preparation, the TCRbeta library received unique molecular identifiers. TCRdb reprocessed the PCR reads with MiXCR, giving one entry per CDR3 protein. The sample includes hundreds of thousands of distinct CDR3 sequences, over 10% of them seen just once. The TCR comes from a male patient younger than 18 who had a stem cell transplant for acute myeloid leukemia, so the T cells may come from the graft donor. The specimen comprised PBMCs, mostly from graft donor cells, sampled 360 days after TCRalphabeta/CD19-depleted stem cell transplant. The chain employs TRBV11-1 and TRBJ2-1; TRBD2 matches at 13 bases. CDR3 residues: CASSLGVGTSGVVNYNEQFF. The DNA of the CDR3 is TGTGCCAGCAGCTTAGGGGTCGGGACTAGCGGGGTGGTGAACTACAATGAGCAGTTCTTC.